This TCR beta chain was sequenced in a study of blood T cell repertoires in COVID-19. The table came from immunoSEQ multiplex PCR; TCRdb's copy has only in-frame clones and leaves some out. The sample consists of about 430,000 clones, roughly 90% of them appearing once. The V and J ends lost 8 bases and 10 bases respectively, with 15 bases between them. The germline gives CDR1 SNHLY, CDR2 FYNNEI. The CDR3 length is 13 residues. This receptor was taken from a young woman with acute COVID-19. The sample was PBMCs or T cells enriched from blood (not recorded which). V and J are TRBV2 and TRBJ1-6; the D gene is possibly TRBD1 (6 bases). The CDR3 loop reads CASGGATKSPLHF. CDR3 in DNA: TGTGCCAGCGGGGGGGCGACGAAATCACCCCTCCACTTT.